This T cell receptor (beta chain) was sequenced for a study of shared clonotypes between healthy human individuals. The germline V and J ends were trimmed by 1 base and 4 bases, with 12 bases remaining between them. CDR1 is MGHRA, CDR2 YSYEKL, per germline. CDR3 length: 15 residues. Here immunoSEQ multiplex PCR was the method, and the copy in TCRdb shows in-frame clones only, minus some. The sample records around 700,000 clones, approximately 79% being singletons. The rearrangement links TRBV4-1 to TRBJ2-3, with D possibly matching TRBD2 (5 bases). This TCR derives from a woman aged 25 to 45 in good health. The sequencing input was memory CD4+ T cells sorted from blood. Subset noted: CD45RA-negative fraction. CDR3 bases: TGCGCCAGCAGCCAAGGATCCAGCGGTTCAGATACGCAGTATTTT. Amino acid sequence: CASSQGSSGSDTQYF.